One and the same sample provided the 22 T cell receptor beta chains below, sequenced in a study of cytomegalovirus exposure and HLA in healthy donors. The study ran its PCR with 60 Vbeta and 13 Jbeta primers. Using immunoSEQ multiplex PCR, the repertoire was profiled, and TCRdb retains in-frame clones only, with some absent. The sample comprises about 140,000 clones, about 80% of which are singletons, and less than 1.5% rests with the top ten. The specimen was PBMCs. The origin of the receptors is a man aged 25-40 years in good health and CMV-seropositive.

This clone turned up a few times. V gene TRBV4-1 combines with J gene TRBJ2-7; 11 bases fit TRBD2. The V gene's germline CDR1 is MGHRA and CDR2 YSYEKL. The CDR3 spans 15 residues. J was trimmed by 4 bases and V by 1 base; bases with no gene match: 3. CDR3 in DNA: TGCGCCAGCAGCCAAGGAACTAGCGGGGGATACGAGCAGTACTTC. It translates to CASSQGTSGGYEQYF.

This chain uses TRBV27 with TRBJ1-6; a possible D gene is TRBD1 (5 bases). Germline V gives CDR1 MNHEY, CDR2 SMNVEV (reference sequence). This CDR3 comprises 16 residues. The V end was cut by 4 bases, the J end by 10 bases, with 20 bases between. The CDR3 spells CASSSQGTARRSPLHF. CDR3 nucleotides: TGTGCCAGCAGTTCGCAGGGTACGGCGAGGCGATCACCCCTCCACTTT.

This chain links TRBV4-1 with TRBJ1-2; weak D call: TRBD1 (5 bases). V lost 0 bases to trimming and J lost 5 bases, with 16 bases between them. CDR3 size: 16 residues. Per germline, CDR1 MGHRA and CDR2 YSYEKL. The DNA of the CDR3 is TGCGCCAGCAGCCAAGATAGGGGCAGGCTTCCTTATGGCTACACCTTC. Translation: CASSQDRGRLPYGYTF.

The sample holds one count of this clone. The chain couples TRBV7-2 to TRBJ2-7, with 8 bases identical to TRBD2. V trimming: 1 base; J trimming: 2 bases; junction bases outside the gene matches: 4. The CDR3 covers 15 residues. Germline lookup yields CDR1 SGHTA and CDR2 FQGNSA. Here the CDR3 DNA reads TGTGCCAGCAGCTTAGGTAGTAGCGGGGCCTACGAGCAGTACTTC. Its translation: CASSLGSSGAYEQYF.

This rearrangement joins TRBV5-1 to TRBJ2-7; TRBD1 agrees at 9 bases. Per germline, CDR1 SGHRS and CDR2 YFSETQ. The trim removed 4 bases at V and 2 bases at J, leaving 7 bases unmatched. The CDR3 spans 15 residues. The CDR3 protein is CASSLGTGRTYEQYF. CDR3 DNA sequence: TGCGCCAGCAGCCTCGGGACAGGGAGGACCTACGAGCAGTACTTC.

Remarks on this clone: The same CDR3 can be traced to other DNA sequences in this sample. V gene TRBV2 combines with J gene TRBJ1-1; D uncertain. Germline loops: CDR1 SNHLY, CDR2 FYNNEI. Trimming took 5 bases from V and 0 from J, leaving 10 bases between them. The CDR3 extends over 14 amino acids. The CDR3 sequence: CASSKQVMNTEAFF. The CDR3, as DNA: TGTGCCAGCAGTAAACAAGTTATGAACACTGAAGCTTTCTTT.

The J gene is TRBJ1-2, the V gene TRBV28; D may be TRBD1 (5 bases). Trimming removed 4 bases from V and 3 bases from J, with 6 bases in between. The CDR3 covers 12 residues. Germline CDR1 MDHEN, CDR2 SYDVKM. CDR3 sequence: CASSSGDYGYTF. DNA of the CDR3: TGTGCCAGCAGTTCGGGGGACTATGGCTACACCTTC.

V gene TRBV4-2 combines with J gene TRBJ2-5; 8 nucleotides align to TRBD2. The J call may be faulty, since TRBJ2-7 better matches the DNA end. CDR3 size: 18 residues. Germline-derived CDR1 and CDR2 are LGHNA and YNFKEQ. The CDR3 loop is CASSQPSPGEREINEQYF. The CDR3 DNA is TGTGCCAGCAGCCAACCTTCCCCAGGTGAGCGGGAGATCAACGAGCAGTACTTC.

J is TRBJ2-7 and V is TRBV10-3; TRBD2 might be the D (8 bases). Germline CDR1 reads ENHRY; CDR2 reads SYGVKD. V shed 7 bases and J shed 1 base, with 20 bases lying between them. This CDR3 has 16 residues. The CDR3 DNA follows: TGTGCCATCACCGAAGGGGGCGGGGGGACGTCCTACGAGCAGTACTTC. Residues: CAITEGGGGTSYEQYF.

The rearrangement uses TRBV15 and TRBJ2-5; 8 bases are shared with TRBD2. The CDR3 is 14 residues long. Germline V gene sequence: CDR1 LNHNV, CDR2 YYDKDF (reference sequence). V lost 2 bases and J lost 4; bases outside the gene matches: 3. CDR3: CATSRSGGPETQYF. In nucleotides, the CDR3 is TGTGCCACCAGCAGAAGCGGGGGCCCAGAGACCCAGTACTTC.

This chain connects TRBV2 to TRBJ2-5; 15 bases match TRBD2. The CDR3 extends over 19 amino acids. In germline, CDR1 is SNHLY, CDR2 FYNNEI. V dropped 3 bases and J dropped 6; count of bases not matched to a gene: 14. CDR3 sequence reads: CASSDPGTSGGTVWQTQYF. The CDR3 DNA reads as TGTGCCAGCAGTGACCCCGGGACTAGCGGGGGGACTGTGTGGCAGACCCAGTACTTC.

This rearrangement joins TRBV7-8 to TRBJ2-5; a possible D gene is TRBD2 (6 bases). The end of the DNA fits TRBJ2-7 better, so the J call may be wrong. This CDR3 region has 15 residues. Germline V gene sequence: CDR1 SGHVS, CDR2 FQNEAQ. Here the CDR3 reads CASSLRGDPSYEQYF. As DNA, the CDR3 is TGTGCCAGCAGCTTACGCGGGGATCCTTCCTACGAGCAGTACTTC.

This clone turned up a few times. This sequence joins TRBV5-1 and TRBJ2-2; possible D gene TRBD2, 5 bases. CDR1 and CDR2 (germline): SGHRS, YFSETQ. V lost 7 bases, J lost 3 bases, and 13 bases lay in between. This CDR3 is built from 14 residues. DNA for the CDR3: TGCGCCAGCTTTCGGGATACCTACACCGGGGAGCTGTTTTTT. Translation gives CASFRDTYTGELFF. The full variable domain, in which reference TRBV5-1 and TRBJ2-2 provide the parts outside the CDR3, is KAGVTQTPRYLIKTRGQQVTLSCSPISGHRSVSWYQQTPGQGLQFLFEYFSETQRNKGNFPGRFSGRQFSNSRSEMNVSTLELGDSALYLCASFRDTYTGELFFGEGSRLTVL.

The genes are TRBV28 and TRBJ1-1; D call uncertain. The CDR3 sequence is 12 residues long. The germline CDR1 and CDR2 sequences are MDHEN and SYDVKM. V was cut by 9 bases and J by 1 base, with 9 bases left in between. The CDR3 loop reads CASFTQNTEAFF. In DNA, the CDR3 is TGTGCCAGTTTCACACAGAACACTGAAGCTTTCTTT.

The genes are TRBV28 and TRBJ1-5; perhaps TRBD1 as D (5 bases). The V gene's germline CDR1 is MDHEN and CDR2 SYDVKM. This CDR3 is built from 15 residues. Trimming shortened V by 6 bases and J by 4 bases, and 16 bases separated the two germline ends. CDR3 sequence: CASRYQTVTNQPQHF. In DNA, the CDR3 is TGTGCCAGCAGATATCAGACAGTCACGAATCAGCCCCAGCATTTT.

The chain recombines TRBV4-1 with TRBJ1-4; D is ambiguous. Trimming pared 2 bases from V and 2 bases from J, leaving 15 bases between. The germline V gene encodes CDR1 MGHRA and CDR2 YSYEKL. The CDR3 sequence is 17 residues long. The DNA of the CDR3 is TGCGCCAGCAGCCAACTCCCCCCCCCAGGCACTAATGAAAAACTGTTTTTT. Protein product: CASSQLPPPGTNEKLFF.

This clone was counted between two and nine times. The rearrangement links TRBV30 to TRBJ1-1; 8 nucleotides agree with TRBD1. V lost 2 bases and J lost 4; bases outside the gene matches: 6. CDR3 size: 14 residues. Germline loops: CDR1 GTSNPN, CDR2 SVGIG (reference sequence). CDR3 sequence reads: CAWSPGQGSTEAFF. The CDR3 DNA reads TGTGCCTGGAGTCCCGGACAGGGTTCCACTGAAGCTTTCTTT.

The chain recombines TRBV30 with TRBJ2-5; no definite D call. This CDR3 contains 11 residues. V lost 4 bases and J lost 0, with 3 bases in between. Germline CDR1 GTSNPN, CDR2 SVGIG (reference sequence). The CDR3 loop reads CAWTYQETQYF. The CDR3 DNA sequence: TGTGCCTGGACATACCAAGAGACCCAGTACTTC. Complete variable domain (other parts from reference TRBV30 and TRBJ2-5): SQTIHQWPATLVQPVGSPLSLECTVEGTSNPNLYWYRQAAGRGLQLLFYSVGIGQISSEVPQNLSASRPQDRQFILSSKKLLLSDSGFYLCAWTYQETQYFGPGTRLLVL.

V gene TRBV30 combines with J gene TRBJ2-7; D is ambiguous. Trimming took 0 bases from V and 0 from J, leaving 6 bases between them. Germline V CDR1 and CDR2: GTSNPN, SVGIG (reference sequence). The CDR3 runs to 13 residues. The chain's CDR3 is CAWSVWASYEQYF. The CDR3 nucleotides are TGTGCCTGGAGTGTCTGGGCCTCCTACGAGCAGTACTTC.

The chain carries TRBV10-3 and TRBJ1-2; D not resolved. Trimming shortened V by 3 bases and J by 7 bases, and 18 bases separated the two germline ends. CDR1 is ENHRY and CDR2 is SYGVKD in the germline V gene. The CDR3 is 15 residues long. CDR3 nucleotide sequence: TGTGCCATCAGTGACGGCAGACAAGCCGCTATTGGCTACACCTTC. Translating it yields CAISDGRQAAIGYTF.

This clone was recorded a few times. The rearrangement links TRBV5-1 to TRBJ2-5, with TRBD2 matching 7 bases. This CDR3 has 14 residues. V was clipped by 8 bases and J by 3 bases; unmatched bases: 10. Per the germline V gene, CDR1 is SGHRS and CDR2 is YFSETQ. CDR3 in amino acids: CASPWGGFKETQYF. CDR3 nucleotides: TGCGCCAGTCCTTGGGGGGGATTTAAAGAGACCCAGTACTTC.

The genes are TRBV10-1 and TRBJ1-5, with 7 bases lining up with TRBD1. J gave up 4 bases and V 8 bases, and 5 bases lay outside the gene matches. Germline V lookup: CDR1 WNHNN, CDR2 SYGVQD (reference sequence). The CDR3 has 13 amino acids. The DNA of the CDR3 is TGCGCCAGCTCCCGGACAGGAAATCAGCCCCAGCATTTT. Translated, it gives CASSRTGNQPQHF.